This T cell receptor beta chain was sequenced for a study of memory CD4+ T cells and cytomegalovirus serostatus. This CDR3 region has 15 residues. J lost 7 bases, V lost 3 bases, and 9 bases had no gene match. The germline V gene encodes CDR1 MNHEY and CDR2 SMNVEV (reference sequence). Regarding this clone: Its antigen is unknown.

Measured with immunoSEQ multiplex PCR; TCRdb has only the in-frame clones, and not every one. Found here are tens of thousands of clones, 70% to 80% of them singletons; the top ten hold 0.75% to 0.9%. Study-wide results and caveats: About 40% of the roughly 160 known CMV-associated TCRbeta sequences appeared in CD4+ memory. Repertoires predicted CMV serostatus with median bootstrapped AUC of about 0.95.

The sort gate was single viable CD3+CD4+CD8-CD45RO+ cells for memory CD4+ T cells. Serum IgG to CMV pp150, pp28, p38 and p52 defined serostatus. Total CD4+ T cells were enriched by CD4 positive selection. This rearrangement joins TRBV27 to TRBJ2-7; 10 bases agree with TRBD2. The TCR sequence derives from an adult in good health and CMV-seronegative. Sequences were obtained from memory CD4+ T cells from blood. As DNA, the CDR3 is TGTGCCAGCAGTTTTAGCACTAGCGGGAAGGGGGAGCAGTACTTC. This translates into CASSFSTSGKGEQYF.